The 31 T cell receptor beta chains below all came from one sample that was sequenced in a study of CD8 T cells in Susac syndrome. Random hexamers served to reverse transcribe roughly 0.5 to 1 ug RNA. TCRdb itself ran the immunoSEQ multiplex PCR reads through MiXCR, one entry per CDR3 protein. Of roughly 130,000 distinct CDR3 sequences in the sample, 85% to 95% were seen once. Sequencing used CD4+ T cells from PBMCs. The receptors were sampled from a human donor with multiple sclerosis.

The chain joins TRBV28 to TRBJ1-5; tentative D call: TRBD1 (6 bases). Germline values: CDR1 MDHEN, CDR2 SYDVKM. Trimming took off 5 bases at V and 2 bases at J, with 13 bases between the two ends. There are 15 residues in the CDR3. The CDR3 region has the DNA TGTGCCAGCAGTCCGTCGGGGGCCCGCAATCAGCCCCAGCATTTT. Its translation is CASSPSGARNQPQHF.

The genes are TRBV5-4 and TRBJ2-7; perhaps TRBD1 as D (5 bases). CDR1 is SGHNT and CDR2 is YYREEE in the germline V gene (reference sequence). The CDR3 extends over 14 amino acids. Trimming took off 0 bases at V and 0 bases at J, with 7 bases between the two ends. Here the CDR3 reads CASSLVQGSYEQYF. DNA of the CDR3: TGTGCCAGCAGCTTGGTTCAGGGCTCCTACGAGCAGTACTTC.

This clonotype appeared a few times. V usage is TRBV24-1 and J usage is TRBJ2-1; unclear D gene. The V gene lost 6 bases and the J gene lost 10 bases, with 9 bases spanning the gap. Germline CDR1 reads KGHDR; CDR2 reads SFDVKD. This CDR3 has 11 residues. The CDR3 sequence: CATSFRDEQFF. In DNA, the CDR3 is TGTGCCACCAGTTTTCGAGACGAGCAGTTCTTC.

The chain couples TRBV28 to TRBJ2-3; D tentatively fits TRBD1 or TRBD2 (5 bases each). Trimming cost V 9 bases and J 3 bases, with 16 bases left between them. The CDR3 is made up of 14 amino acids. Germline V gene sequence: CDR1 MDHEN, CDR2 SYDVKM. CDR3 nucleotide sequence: TGTGCCAGTTGGGGGTTCAGAGGAACAGATACGCAGTATTTT. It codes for CASWGFRGTDTQYF.

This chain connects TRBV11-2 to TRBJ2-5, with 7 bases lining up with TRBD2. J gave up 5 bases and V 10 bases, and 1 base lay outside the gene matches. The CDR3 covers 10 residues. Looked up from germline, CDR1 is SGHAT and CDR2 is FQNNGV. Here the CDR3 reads CATGGETQYF. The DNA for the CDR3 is TGTGCCACCGGGGGGGAGACCCAGTACTTC.

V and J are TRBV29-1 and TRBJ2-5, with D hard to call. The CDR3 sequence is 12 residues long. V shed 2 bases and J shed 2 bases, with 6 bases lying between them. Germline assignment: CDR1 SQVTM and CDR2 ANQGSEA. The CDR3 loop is CSVEWLQETQYF. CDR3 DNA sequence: TGCAGCGTTGAATGGCTGCAAGAGACCCAGTACTTC.

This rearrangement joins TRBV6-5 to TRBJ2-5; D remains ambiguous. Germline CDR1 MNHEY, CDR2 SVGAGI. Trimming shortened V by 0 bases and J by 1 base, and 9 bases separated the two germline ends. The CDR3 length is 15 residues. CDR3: CASSYSRTAQETQYF. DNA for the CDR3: TGTGCCAGCAGTTACTCTCGAACAGCCCAAGAGACCCAGTACTTC.

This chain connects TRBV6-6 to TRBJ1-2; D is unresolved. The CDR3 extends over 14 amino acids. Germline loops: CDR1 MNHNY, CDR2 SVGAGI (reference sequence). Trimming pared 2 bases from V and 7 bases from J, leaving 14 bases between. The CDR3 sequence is CASSYERGAIGYTF. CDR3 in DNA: TGTGCCAGCAGTTACGAACGGGGAGCGATTGGCTACACCTTC.

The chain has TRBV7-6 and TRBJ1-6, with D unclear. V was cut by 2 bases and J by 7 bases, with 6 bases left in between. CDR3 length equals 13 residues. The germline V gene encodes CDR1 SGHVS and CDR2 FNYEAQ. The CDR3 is CASSLLGNSPLHF. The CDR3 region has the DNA TGTGCCAGCAGCTTATTGGGGAATTCACCCCTCCACTTT.

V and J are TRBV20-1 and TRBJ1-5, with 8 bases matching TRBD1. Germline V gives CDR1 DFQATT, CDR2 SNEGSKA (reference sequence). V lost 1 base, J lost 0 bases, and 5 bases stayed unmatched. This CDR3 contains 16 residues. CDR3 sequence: CSARATGAYSNQPQHF. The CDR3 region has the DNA TGCAGTGCTAGAGCGACAGGGGCGTATAGCAATCAGCCCCAGCATTTT.

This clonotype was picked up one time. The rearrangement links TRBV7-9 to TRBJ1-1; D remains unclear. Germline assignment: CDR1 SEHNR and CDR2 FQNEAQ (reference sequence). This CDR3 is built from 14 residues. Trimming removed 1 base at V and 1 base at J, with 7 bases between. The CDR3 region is CASSLVGSNTEAFF. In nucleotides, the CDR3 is TGTGCCAGCAGCTTAGTAGGGTCGAACACTGAAGCTTTCTTT.

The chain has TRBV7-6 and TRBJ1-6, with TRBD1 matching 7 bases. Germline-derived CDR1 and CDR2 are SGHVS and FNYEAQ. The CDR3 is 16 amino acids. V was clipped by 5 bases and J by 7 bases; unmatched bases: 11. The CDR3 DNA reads TGTGCCAGCAGCCCGGGACAGACTGTAGGAAATTCACCCCTCCACTTT. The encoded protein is CASSPGQTVGNSPLHF.

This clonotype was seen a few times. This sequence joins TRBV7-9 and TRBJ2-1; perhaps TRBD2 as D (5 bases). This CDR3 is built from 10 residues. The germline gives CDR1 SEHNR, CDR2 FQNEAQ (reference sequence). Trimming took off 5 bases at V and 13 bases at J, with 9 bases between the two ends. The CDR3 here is CASSPRGQFF. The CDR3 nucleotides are TGTGCCAGCAGCCCTCGGGGTCAGTTCTTC.

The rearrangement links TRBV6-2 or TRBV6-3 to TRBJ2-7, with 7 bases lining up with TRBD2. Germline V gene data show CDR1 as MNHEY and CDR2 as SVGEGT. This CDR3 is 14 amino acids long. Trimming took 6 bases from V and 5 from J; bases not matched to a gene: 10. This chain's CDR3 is CASSHPGGGHEQYF. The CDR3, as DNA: TGTGCCAGCAGCCATCCGGGGGGTGGTCACGAGCAGTACTTC.

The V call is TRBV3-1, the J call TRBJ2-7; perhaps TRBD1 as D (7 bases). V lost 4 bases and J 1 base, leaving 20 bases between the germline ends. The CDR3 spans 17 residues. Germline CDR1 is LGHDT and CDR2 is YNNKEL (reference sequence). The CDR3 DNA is TGTGCCAGCAGCCGATCGTCAGGGGGGAGTAATTCCTACGAGCAGTACTTC. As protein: CASSRSSGGSNSYEQYF.

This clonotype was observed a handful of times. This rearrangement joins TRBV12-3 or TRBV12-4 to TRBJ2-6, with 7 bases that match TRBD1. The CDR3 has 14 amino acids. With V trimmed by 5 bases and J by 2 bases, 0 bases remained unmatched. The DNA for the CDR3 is TGTGCCAGCAGTCAGGGGGCTGGGGCCAACGTCCTGACTTTC. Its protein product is CASSQGAGANVLTF.

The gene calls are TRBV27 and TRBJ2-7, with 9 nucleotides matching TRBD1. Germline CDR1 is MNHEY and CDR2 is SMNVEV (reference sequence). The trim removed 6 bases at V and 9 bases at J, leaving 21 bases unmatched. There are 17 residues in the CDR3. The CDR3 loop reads CASSRSGQGQGRSGQYF. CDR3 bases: TGTGCCAGCAGCCGTTCTGGTCAGGGACAGGGTAGGTCCGGGCAGTACTTC.

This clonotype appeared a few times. The CDR3 sequence is CASSDRGETQYF. The DNA of the CDR3 is TGTGCCAGCAGTGATCGGGGGGAGACCCAGTACTTC. The chain couples TRBV6-5 to TRBJ2-5; D is possibly TRBD2 (6 bases). The V gene's germline CDR1 is MNHEY and CDR2 SVGAGI. Trimming took 5 bases from V and 5 from J, leaving 9 bases between them. The CDR3 totals 12 residues.

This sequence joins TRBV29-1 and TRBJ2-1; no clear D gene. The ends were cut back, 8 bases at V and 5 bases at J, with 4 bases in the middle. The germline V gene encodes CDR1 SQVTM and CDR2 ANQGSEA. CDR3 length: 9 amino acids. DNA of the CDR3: TGCAGCCCTGACAATGAGCAGTTCTTC. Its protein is CSPDNEQFF.

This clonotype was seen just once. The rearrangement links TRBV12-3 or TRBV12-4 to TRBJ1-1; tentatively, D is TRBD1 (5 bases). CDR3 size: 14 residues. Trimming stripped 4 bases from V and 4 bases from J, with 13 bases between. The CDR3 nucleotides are TGTGCCAGCAGTTGGGGTCCGGGGGGCACTGAAGCTTTCTTT. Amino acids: CASSWGPGGTEAFF.

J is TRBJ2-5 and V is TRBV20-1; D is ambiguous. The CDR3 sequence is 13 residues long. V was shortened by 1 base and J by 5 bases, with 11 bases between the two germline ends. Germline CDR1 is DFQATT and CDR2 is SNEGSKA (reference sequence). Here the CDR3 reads CSARGGQGETQYF. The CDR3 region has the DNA TGCAGTGCTAGAGGTGGGCAAGGGGAGACCCAGTACTTC.

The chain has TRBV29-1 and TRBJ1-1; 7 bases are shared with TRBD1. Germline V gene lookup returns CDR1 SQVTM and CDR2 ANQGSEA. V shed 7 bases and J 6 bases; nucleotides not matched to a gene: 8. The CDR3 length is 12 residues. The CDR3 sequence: CSETQGGPEAFF. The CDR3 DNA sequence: TGCAGCGAAACTCAAGGGGGCCCTGAAGCTTTCTTT.

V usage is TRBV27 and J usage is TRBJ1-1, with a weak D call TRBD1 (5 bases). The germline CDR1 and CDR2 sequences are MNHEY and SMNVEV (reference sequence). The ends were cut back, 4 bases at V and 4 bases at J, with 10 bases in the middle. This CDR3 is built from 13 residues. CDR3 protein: CASSYRGSTEAFF. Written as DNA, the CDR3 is TGTGCCAGCAGTTATCGGGGGAGCACTGAAGCTTTCTTT.

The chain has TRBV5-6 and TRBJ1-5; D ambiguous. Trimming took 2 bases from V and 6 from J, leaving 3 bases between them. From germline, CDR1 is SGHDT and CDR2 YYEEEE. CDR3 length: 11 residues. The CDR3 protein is CASSLPQPQHF. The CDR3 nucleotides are TGTGCCAGCAGCTTACCTCAGCCCCAGCATTTT.

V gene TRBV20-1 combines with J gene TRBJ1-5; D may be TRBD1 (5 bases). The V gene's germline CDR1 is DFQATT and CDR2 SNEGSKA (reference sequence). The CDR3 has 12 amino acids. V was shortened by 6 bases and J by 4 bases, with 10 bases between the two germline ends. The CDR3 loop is CSAWDGNQPQHF. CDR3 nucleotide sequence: TGCAGTGCGTGGGACGGTAATCAGCCCCAGCATTTT.

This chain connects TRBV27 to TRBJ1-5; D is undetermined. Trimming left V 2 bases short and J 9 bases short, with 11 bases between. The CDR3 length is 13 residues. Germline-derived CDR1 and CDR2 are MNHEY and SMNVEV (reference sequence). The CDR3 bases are TGTGCCAGCAGTTTAAGAGGGCCCGGGCCCCAGCATTTT. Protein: CASSLRGPGPQHF.

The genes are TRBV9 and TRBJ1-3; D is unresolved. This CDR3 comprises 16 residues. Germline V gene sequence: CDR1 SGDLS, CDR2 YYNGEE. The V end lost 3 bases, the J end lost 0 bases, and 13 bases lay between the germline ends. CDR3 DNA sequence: TGTGCCAGCAGCGGCGGACGGTCTCACTCTGGAAACACCATATATTTT. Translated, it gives CASSGGRSHSGNTIYF.

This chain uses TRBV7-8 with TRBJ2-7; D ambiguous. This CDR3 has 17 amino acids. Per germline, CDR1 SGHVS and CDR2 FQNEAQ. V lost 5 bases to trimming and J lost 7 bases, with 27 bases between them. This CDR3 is CASSLVHSRMAVEEQYF. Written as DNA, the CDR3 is TGTGCCAGCAGCCTCGTACACTCCAGGATGGCAGTTGAAGAGCAGTACTTC.

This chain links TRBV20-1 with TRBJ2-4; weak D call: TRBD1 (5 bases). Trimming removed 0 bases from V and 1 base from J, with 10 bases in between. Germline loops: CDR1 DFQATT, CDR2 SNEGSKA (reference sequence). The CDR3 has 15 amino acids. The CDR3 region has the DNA TGCAGTGCTAGAGATAGGGGATATGCCAAAAACATTCAGTACTTC. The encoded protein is CSARDRGYAKNIQYF.

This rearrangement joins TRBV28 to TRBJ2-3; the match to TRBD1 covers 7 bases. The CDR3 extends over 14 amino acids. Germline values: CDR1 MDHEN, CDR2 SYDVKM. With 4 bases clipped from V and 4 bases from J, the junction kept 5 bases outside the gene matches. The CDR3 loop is CASSSQGWADTQYF. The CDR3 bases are TGTGCCAGCAGTTCACAGGGGTGGGCAGATACGCAGTATTTT.

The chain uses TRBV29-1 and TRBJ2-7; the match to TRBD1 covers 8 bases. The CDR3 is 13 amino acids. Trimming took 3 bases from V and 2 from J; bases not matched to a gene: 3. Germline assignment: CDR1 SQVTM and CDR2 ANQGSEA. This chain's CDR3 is CSVEGTGTYEQYF. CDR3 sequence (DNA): TGCAGCGTTGAGGGGACAGGTACCTACGAGCAGTACTTC.